The subject of this entry is one TCR beta chain. Its target antigen remains unknown. Base qualities are not provided; no much larger clone lies one nucleotide away. Profiling of TCR beta VDJ combinations and CDR3 sequences used genomic DNA as the template. An Illumina HiSeq 2000 was used for TCR repertoire sequencing. As for the authors' bioinformatics: Repertoire assessment relied on Simpson's diversity index, CDR3 size and DJ length profiles, and TRBV/TRBJ rearrangement plots. The most abundant DNA sequence in the deep sequencing data was defined as the immunodominant clone. CDR3 amino acid sequences were screened for sharing across subjects and were compared with published repertoires and the VDJdb database. The public reads were quality trimmed at Q25 with fastp and then assembled into clones with MiXCR by TCRdb, keeping productive beta chains. Merged by CDR3 protein, the rows form single entries marked with the most common genes and DNA. The V and J calls reflect TCRdb's pipeline rather than the authors' work. This sample is represented by roughly 200,000 distinct CDR3 sequences; about 60% of them were singletons. About 42% of the sample rests with the top ten.

The sample belongs to a study of CD8+CD57+ T cells in acquired aplastic anemia (dated by TCRdb to the late 2010s). Regarding the research as a whole: Extracted DNA from sorted CD4+ and CD8+ cells averaged around 3.2 ug, ranging from roughly 0.17 to 27.4 ug. A CD8+CD57+ expansion meant a frequency higher than the mean frequency seen in healthy subjects. Beyond this particular receptor, the publication reports: Twenty-nine CD8+ CDR3 sequences were shared between patients and controls but appeared highly expressed in patients and within their immunodominant clones. No significant difference in CD8+ Simpson's diversity was found between patients and healthy controls (P=0.060).

V lost 0 bases and J lost 7 bases; the stretch between them is 23 bases long. Per the germline V gene, SGHRS is the CDR1 and YFSETQ is the CDR2. The CDR3 has 17 amino acids, counting the end cysteine and phenylalanine. The entry retains the CDR3 DNA only, 51 bases that are in frame from base 1. Flow cytometry had shown CD8+CD57+ cell expansion in the patients selected for sequencing. All patients had severe acquired aplastic anemia diagnosed by International Study of Aplastic Anemia and Agranulocytosis and Camitta criteria. No therapy had been received by the patients at the time of blood sampling. The study deep-sequenced TCR repertoires of sorted CD4+ and CD8+ blood T cells from severe aplastic anemia patients and healthy subjects. Patients were enrolled under clinicaltrials.gov protocols 00001620, 01623167, 00001397, 00071045, 00081523 and 00961064 in the USA. Ficoll-Paque density gradient centrifugation was used to isolate peripheral blood mononuclear cells. Before DNA extraction, CD4+ and CD8+ T cells were sorted with FACS or magnetic beads.

The clonotype comes from a human donor with aplastic anemia. The source material was sorted CD4+, CD8+, or CD8+CD57+ T cells (not recorded which) from PBMCs. The rearrangement joined TRBV5-1 to TRBJ2-7, with the D call perhaps TRBD1 or TRBD2, each one matching 5 bases. The CDR3 region reads CASSLEWTGTNFGEQYF. The nucleotides read TGCGCCAGCAGCTTGGAATGGACCGGGACCAACTTTGGGGAGCAGTACTTC.